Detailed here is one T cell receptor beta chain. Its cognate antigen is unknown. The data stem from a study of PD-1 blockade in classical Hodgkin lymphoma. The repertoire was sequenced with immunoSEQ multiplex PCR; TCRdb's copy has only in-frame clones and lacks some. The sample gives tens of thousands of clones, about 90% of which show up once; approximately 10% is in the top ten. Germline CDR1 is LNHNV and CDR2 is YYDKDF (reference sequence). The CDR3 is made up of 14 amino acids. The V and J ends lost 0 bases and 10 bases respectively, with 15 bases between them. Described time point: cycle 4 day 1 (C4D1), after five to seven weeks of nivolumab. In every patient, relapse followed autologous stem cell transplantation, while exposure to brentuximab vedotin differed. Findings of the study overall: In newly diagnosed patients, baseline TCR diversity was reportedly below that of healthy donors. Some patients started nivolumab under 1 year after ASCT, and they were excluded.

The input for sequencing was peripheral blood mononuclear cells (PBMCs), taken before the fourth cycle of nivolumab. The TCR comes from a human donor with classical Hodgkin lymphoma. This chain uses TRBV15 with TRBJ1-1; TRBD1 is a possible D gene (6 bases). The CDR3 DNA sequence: TGTGCCACCAGCAGAGACAGGGGAGGGATGGCAGCTTTCTTT. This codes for CATSRDRGGMAAFF.